Below, one T cell receptor beta chain is given with its context. Its target is not known. PCR used 60 Vbeta primers and 13 Jbeta primers. Repertoires were generated with immunoSEQ multiplex PCR, while TCRdb's copy carries only in-frame clones and drops some. The repertoire holds 150,000 to 200,000 clones, with about 80% as singletons. These data belong to a study of cytomegalovirus exposure and HLA in healthy donors. Between the trimmed V and J ends, which lost 5 bases and 5 bases, there was a span of 6 bases. The CDR3 loop spans 11 amino acids. CDR1 and CDR2 from the germline V gene are LNHDA and SQIVND (reference sequence). The study's findings and limits: Researchers left out some V segments, among them TRBV6-2 and TRBV6-3, as indistinguishable. From TCR beta sequences, most subjects' HLA-A and HLA-B alleles were reportedly predicted accurately. In a later analysis, TCR beta V- and J-gene trimming was associated with a missense DCLRE1C variant.

This receptor was obtained from a man in his 60s in good health and CMV-seronegative. This chain uses TRBV19 with TRBJ2-5, with D perhaps matching TRBD1 (5 bases). Sequencing used PBMCs. Here the CDR3 reads CASSYRETQYF. The CDR3 bases are TGTGCCAGTAGTTACAGGGAGACCCAGTACTTC.